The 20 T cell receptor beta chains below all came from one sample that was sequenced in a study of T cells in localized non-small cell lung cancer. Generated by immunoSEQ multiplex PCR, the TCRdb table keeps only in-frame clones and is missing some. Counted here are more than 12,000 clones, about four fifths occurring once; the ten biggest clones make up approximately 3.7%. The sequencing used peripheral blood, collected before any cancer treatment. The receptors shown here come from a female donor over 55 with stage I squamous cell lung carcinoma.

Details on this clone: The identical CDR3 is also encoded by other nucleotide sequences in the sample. The CDR3 spells CASSLSRADTQYF. The CDR3 coding sequence is TGTGCCAGCAGCTTGTCCCGGGCAGATACGCAGTATTTT. The chain combines TRBV5-4 with TRBJ2-3, with unresolved D. This CDR3 has 13 amino acids. V was pared by 1 base and J by 4 bases, with 7 bases between. In germline, CDR1 is SGHNT, CDR2 YYREEE (reference sequence).

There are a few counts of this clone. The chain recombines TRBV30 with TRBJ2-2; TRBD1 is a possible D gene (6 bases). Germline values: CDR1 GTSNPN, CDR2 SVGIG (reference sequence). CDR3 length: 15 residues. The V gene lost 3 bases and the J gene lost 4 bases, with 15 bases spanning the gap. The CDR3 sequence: CAWRPPGEFTGELFF. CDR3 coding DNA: TGTGCCTGGAGGCCCCCAGGGGAATTCACCGGGGAGCTGTTTTTT.

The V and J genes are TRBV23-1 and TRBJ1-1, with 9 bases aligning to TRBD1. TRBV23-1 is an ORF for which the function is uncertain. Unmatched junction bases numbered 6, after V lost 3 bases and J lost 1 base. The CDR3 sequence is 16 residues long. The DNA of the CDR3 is TGCGCCAGCAGTCAGAAGACAGGGGGACGGAACACTGAAGCTTTCTTT. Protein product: CASSQKTGGRNTEAFF.

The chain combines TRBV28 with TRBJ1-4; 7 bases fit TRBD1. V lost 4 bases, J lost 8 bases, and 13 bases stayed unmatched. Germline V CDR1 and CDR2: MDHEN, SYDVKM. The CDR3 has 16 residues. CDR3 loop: CASSSLARGQGEKLFF. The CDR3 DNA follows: TGTGCCAGCAGTTCCCTTGCGAGGGGGCAGGGAGAAAAACTGTTTTTT.

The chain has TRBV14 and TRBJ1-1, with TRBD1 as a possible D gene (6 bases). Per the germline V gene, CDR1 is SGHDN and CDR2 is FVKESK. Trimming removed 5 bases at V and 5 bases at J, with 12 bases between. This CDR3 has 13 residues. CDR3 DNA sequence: TGTGCCAGCAGCAAACAGGGTGGTACTGAAGCTTTCTTT. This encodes CASSKQGGTEAFF.

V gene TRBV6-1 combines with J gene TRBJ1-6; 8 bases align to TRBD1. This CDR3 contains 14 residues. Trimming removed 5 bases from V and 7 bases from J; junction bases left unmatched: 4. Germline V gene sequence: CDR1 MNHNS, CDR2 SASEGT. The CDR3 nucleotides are TGTGCCAGCAGTAAGACAGGGGAGAATTCACCCCTCCACTTT. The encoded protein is CASSKTGENSPLHF.

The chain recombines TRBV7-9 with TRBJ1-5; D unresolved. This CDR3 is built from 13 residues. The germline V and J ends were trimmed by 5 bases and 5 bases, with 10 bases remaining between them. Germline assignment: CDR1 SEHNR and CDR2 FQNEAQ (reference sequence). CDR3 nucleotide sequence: TGTGCCAGCAGCGACCGGACCCATCAGCCCCAGCATTTT. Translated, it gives CASSDRTHQPQHF.

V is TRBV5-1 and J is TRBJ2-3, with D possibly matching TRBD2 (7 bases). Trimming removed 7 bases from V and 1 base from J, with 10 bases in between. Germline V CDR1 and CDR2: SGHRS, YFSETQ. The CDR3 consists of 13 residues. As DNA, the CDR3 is TGCGCCAGCGCGGGGGCCCGCACAGATACGCAGTATTTT. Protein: CASAGARTDTQYF.

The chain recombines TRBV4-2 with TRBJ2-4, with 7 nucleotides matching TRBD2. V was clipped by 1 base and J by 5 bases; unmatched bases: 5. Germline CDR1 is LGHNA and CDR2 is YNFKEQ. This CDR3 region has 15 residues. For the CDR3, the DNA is TGTGCCAGCAGCCAAGGTGGGGGAGGGCAAAACATTCAGTACTTC. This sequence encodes CASSQGGGGQNIQYF.

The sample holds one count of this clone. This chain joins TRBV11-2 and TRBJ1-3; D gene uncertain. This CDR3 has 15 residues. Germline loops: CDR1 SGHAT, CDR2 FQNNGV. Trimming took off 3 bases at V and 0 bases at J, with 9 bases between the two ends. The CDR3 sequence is CASSFSHTSGNTIYF. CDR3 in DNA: TGTGCCAGCAGCTTCAGCCATACCTCTGGAAACACCATATATTTT.

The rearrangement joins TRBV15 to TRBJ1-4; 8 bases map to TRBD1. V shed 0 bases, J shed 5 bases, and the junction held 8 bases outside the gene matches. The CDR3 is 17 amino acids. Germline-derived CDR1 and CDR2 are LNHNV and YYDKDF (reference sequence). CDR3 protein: CATSRDSRGRLNEKLFF. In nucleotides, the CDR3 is TGTGCCACCAGCAGAGATAGCAGGGGGCGACTGAATGAAAAACTGTTTTTT. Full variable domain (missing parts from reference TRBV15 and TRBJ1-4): DAMVIQNPRYQVTQFGKPVTLSCSQTLNHNVMYWYQQKSSQAPKLLFHYYDKDFNNEADTPDNFQSRRPNTSFCFLDIRSPGLGDTAMYLCATSRDSRGRLNEKLFFGSGTQLSVL.

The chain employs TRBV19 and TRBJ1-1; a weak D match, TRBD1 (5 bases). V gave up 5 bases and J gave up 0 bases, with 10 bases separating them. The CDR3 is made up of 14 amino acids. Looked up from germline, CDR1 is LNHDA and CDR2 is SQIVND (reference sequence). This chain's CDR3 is CASSYRGVNTEAFF. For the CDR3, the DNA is TGTGCCAGTAGTTACCGGGGCGTGAACACTGAAGCTTTCTTT.

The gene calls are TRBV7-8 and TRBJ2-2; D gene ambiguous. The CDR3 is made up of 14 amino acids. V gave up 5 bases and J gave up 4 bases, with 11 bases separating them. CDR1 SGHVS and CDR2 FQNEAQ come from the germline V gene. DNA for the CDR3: TGTGCCAGCAGCCCCCCCGTGGCCACCGGGGAGCTGTTTTTT. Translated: CASSPPVATGELFF.

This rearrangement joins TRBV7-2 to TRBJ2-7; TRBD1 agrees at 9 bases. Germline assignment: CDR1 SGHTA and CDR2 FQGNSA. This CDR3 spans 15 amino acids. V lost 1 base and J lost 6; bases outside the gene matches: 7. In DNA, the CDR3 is TGTGCCAGCAGCTTAGGGGGACAGGGATCGGGCGAGCAGTACTTC. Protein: CASSLGGQGSGEQYF.

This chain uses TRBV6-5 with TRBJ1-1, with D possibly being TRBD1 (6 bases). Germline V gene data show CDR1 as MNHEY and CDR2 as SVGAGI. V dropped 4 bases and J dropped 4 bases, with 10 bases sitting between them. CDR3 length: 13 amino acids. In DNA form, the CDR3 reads TGTGCCAGCAGTTCTGGGGGCCTCACTGAAGCTTTCTTT. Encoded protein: CASSSGGLTEAFF.

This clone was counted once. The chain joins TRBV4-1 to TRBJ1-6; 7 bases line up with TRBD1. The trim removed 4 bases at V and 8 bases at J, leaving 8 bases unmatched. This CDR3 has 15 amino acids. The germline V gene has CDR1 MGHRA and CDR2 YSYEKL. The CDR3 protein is CASSPWTGGHSPLHF. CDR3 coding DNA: TGCGCCAGCAGCCCATGGACAGGCGGGCATTCACCCCTCCACTTT.

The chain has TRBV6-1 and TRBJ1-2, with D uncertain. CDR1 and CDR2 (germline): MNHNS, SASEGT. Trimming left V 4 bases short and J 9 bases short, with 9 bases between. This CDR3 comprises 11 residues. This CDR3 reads CASSVRGSYTF. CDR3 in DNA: TGTGCCAGCAGTGTCCGGGGAAGCTACACCTTC.

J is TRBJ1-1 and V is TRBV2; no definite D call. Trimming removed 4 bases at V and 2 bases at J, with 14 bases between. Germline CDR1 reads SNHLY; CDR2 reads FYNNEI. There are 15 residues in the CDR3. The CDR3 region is CASSAGLWGNTEAFF. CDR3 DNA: TGTGCCAGCAGTGCGGGTCTTTGGGGTAACACTGAAGCTTTCTTT.

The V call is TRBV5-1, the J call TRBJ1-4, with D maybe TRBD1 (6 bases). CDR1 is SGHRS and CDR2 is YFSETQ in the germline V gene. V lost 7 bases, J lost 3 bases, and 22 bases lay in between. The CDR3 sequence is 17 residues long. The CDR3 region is CASARRQGTGANEKLFF. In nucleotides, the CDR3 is TGCGCCAGCGCTAGGCGGCAGGGGACGGGAGCTAATGAAAAACTGTTTTTT.

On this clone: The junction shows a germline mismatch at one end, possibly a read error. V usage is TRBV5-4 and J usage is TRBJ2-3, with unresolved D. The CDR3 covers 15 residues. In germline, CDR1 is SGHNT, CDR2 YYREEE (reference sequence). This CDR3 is CASGLGKVGTDTQYF. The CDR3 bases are TGTGCCAGCGGCTTGGGTAAGGTGGGCACAGATACGCAGTATTTT.